A single sample gave rise to the 8 T cell receptor beta chains below, sequenced in a study of human versus mouse CDR3 diversity and MHC coevolution. Assay: immunoSEQ multiplex PCR; the TCRdb copy retains only in-frame clones and omits some. Found here are 75,000 to 90,000 clones, around 95% of them singletons; the top ten hold over 1.3%. Sequencing used naive CD4+ T cells from blood. Sample subset: CD45RO-negative CD62L-positive naive CD4 T cells. These receptor sequences come from a person between 25 and 75 years old in good health.

The chain combines TRBV7-3 with TRBJ2-3; TRBD2 matches 8 bases. This CDR3 comprises 16 residues. Looked up from germline, CDR1 is SGHTA and CDR2 is FQGTGA. The V gene end was trimmed by 4 bases and the J gene end by 2 bases; junction bases not matched to a gene: 8. This chain's CDR3 is CASSSHQRGTTDTQYF. In nucleotides, the CDR3 is TGTGCCAGCAGCTCCCACCAGCGGGGGACCACAGATACGCAGTATTTT. Filled out from reference TRBV7-3 and TRBJ2-3, the complete variable domain reads GAGVSQTPSNKVTEKGKYVELRCDPISGHTALYWYRQSLGQGPEFLIYFQGTGAADDSGLPNDRFFAVRPEGSVSTLKIQRTERGDSAVYLCASSSHQRGTTDTQYFGPGTRLTVL.

This clone appeared once. The rearrangement uses TRBV2 and TRBJ2-5, with D tentatively TRBD2 (5 bases). The V gene's germline CDR1 is SNHLY and CDR2 FYNNEI. Trimming took off 6 bases at V and 9 bases at J, with 8 bases between the two ends. This CDR3 region has 10 residues. As DNA, the CDR3 is TGTGCCAGCAGGGGCGGGTCCCAGTACTTC. As protein: CASRGGSQYF.

J is TRBJ2-3 and V is TRBV30; 8 bases align to TRBD2. V lost 3 bases, J lost 5 bases, and 4 bases stayed unmatched. This CDR3 has 13 residues. Germline loops: CDR1 GTSNPN, CDR2 SVGIG (reference sequence). CDR3 loop: CAWRGTRLDTQYF. In DNA, the CDR3 is TGTGCCTGGAGGGGGACTAGATTAGATACGCAGTATTTT.

This clone was found once. The CDR3 here is CASSQVGGELYTGELFF. CDR3 sequence (DNA): TGCGCCAGCAGCCAAGTTGGAGGGGAACTCTACACCGGGGAGCTGTTTTTT. This chain links TRBV4-3 with TRBJ2-2, with a tentative D call TRBD2 (6 bases). V gave up 1 base and J gave up 3 bases, with 15 bases separating them. CDR1 LGHNA and CDR2 YSLEER come from the germline V gene. The CDR3 spans 17 residues.

The chain is built from TRBV18 and TRBJ1-2; D remains unclear. Germline V lookup: CDR1 KGHSH, CDR2 LQKENI. V shed 3 bases and J shed 7 bases, with 12 bases lying between them. This CDR3 is built from 13 residues. The CDR3 sequence is CASSPAGLGGYTF. The DNA of the CDR3 is TGTGCCAGCTCACCGGCGGGATTGGGTGGCTACACCTTC.

The chain carries TRBV5-1 and TRBJ2-5; the D gene is possibly TRBD2 (5 bases). Germline CDR1 SGHRS, CDR2 YFSETQ. The CDR3 is 14 amino acids. V was pared by 4 bases and J by 7 bases, with 17 bases between. The CDR3 DNA sequence: TGCGCCAGCAGCATCGGCACACTAGAAGGGACCCAGTACTTC. Its protein is CASSIGTLEGTQYF.

This clone has only one observation. The chain couples TRBV14 to TRBJ2-7; 10 nucleotides match TRBD1. CDR1 is SGHDN and CDR2 is FVKESK in the germline V gene. The CDR3 runs 15 residues. V shed 3 bases and J 1 base; nucleotides not matched to a gene: 3. The CDR3 spells CASSHPGQGSYEQYF. CDR3 in DNA: TGTGCCAGCAGCCATCCGGGACAGGGGTCCTACGAGCAGTACTTC.

This sequence joins TRBV6-5 and TRBJ2-6, with TRBD1 as a possible D gene (6 bases). From germline, CDR1 is MNHEY and CDR2 SVGAGI. The CDR3 extends over 13 amino acids. V gave up 6 bases and J gave up 10 bases, with 13 bases separating them. CDR3 residues: CASRDTGLNVLTF. The DNA for the CDR3 is TGTGCCAGCAGGGATACAGGGCTGAACGTCCTGACTTTC.